These 13 T cell receptor beta chains share one sample of origin, sequenced in a study of T cell responses to AZD1222 COVID-19 vaccine. Produced via immunoSEQ multiplex PCR; TCRdb's table is partial and in-frame only. The sample lists tens of thousands of clones, 86% seen once, with 5.6% in the top ten. This sample comprised peripheral blood, obtained 28 days after the second AZD1222 dose. All receptors come from an adult who received the AZD1222 COVID-19 vaccine.

This sequence joins TRBV5-6 and TRBJ2-5, with 7 bases identical to TRBD2. The CDR3 length is 15 residues. Germline V gives CDR1 SGHDT, CDR2 YYEEEE. The V segment lost 5 bases and the J segment 1 base; nucleotides outside the gene matches: 8. CDR3 nucleotide sequence: TGTGCCAGCAGACCCCTAGCGGATTTCCAAGAGACCCAGTACTTC. It codes for CASRPLADFQETQYF.

This rearrangement joins TRBV9 to TRBJ1-1; no clear D. V lost 3 bases and J lost 5, with 20 bases in between. The CDR3 spans 16 residues. Germline-derived CDR1 and CDR2 are SGDLS and YYNGEE. The CDR3 sequence is CASSEPRGEGRTEAFF. The CDR3 DNA reads as TGTGCCAGCAGCGAACCCCGGGGAGAGGGTCGGACTGAAGCTTTCTTT.

The chain combines TRBV28 with TRBJ1-2; D unresolved. From germline, CDR1 is MDHEN and CDR2 SYDVKM. This CDR3 has 13 amino acids. V was trimmed by 4 bases and J by 7 bases, leaving 13 bases between them. The CDR3, as DNA: TGTGCCAGCAGTTATGGGTCCGCCTTTGGCTACACCTTC. It is translated as CASSYGSAFGYTF.

This chain joins TRBV12-3 or TRBV12-4 and TRBJ1-1; D is undetermined. V dropped 9 bases and J dropped 0 bases, with 5 bases sitting between them. The CDR3 has 11 residues. CDR3 amino acids: CASEVNTEAFF. DNA for the CDR3: TGTGCCAGTGAGGTGAACACTGAAGCTTTCTTT.

The chain employs TRBV7-2 and TRBJ1-1, with TRBD1 identical over 8 bases. The germline CDR1 and CDR2 sequences are SGHTA and FQGNSA. CDR3 length: 15 residues. V lost 4 bases to trimming and J lost 1 base; unmatched junction nucleotides: 5. CDR3 in DNA: TGTGCCAGCAGCTATTCCGGGACAGGGAACACTGAAGCTTTCTTT. Encoded protein: CASSYSGTGNTEAFF.

The V gene is TRBV7-2, the J gene TRBJ2-5; D is perhaps TRBD2 (7 bases). The CDR3 consists of 14 residues. Trimming stripped 5 bases from V and 5 bases from J, with 15 bases between. Germline V gene lookup returns CDR1 SGHTA and CDR2 FQGNSA. The CDR3 bases are TGTGCCAGCAGCCTTGGGGGGGCCGCGGAGACCCAGTACTTC. Its translation is CASSLGGAAETQYF.

V and J are TRBV12-3 or TRBV12-4 and TRBJ1-1, with D unresolved. The CDR3 totals 13 residues. V lost 7 bases to trimming and J lost 3 bases, with 12 bases between them. For the CDR3, the DNA is TGTGCCAGCACCCCGGAGGTTGACACTGAAGCTTTCTTT. Its protein product is CASTPEVDTEAFF.

J is TRBJ2-2 and V is TRBV3-1 (or the pseudogene TRBV3-2); D gene uncertain. V lost 4 bases and J lost 7, with 7 bases in between. This CDR3 spans 12 amino acids. Germline V gene lookup returns CDR1 LGHDT and CDR2 YNNKEL (reference sequence). The CDR3 here is CASSRVGGELFF. CDR3 sequence (DNA): TGTGCCAGCAGCCGGGTGGGCGGGGAGCTGTTTTTT.

V usage is TRBV18 and J usage is TRBJ1-1, with TRBD1 identical over 9 bases. The germline CDR1 and CDR2 sequences are KGHSH and LQKENI. Unmatched junction bases numbered 8, after V lost 2 bases and J lost 1 base. This CDR3 comprises 17 residues. The CDR3 DNA is TGTGCCAGCTCACCAAACCCGACAGGGGGAGGGAACACTGAAGCTTTCTTT. Its protein is CASSPNPTGGGNTEAFF.

CDR3 sequence reads: CASLPAGAQETQYF. The CDR3 region has the DNA TGTGCCAGCCTGCCCGCGGGAGCCCAAGAGACCCAGTACTTC. The gene calls are TRBV7-2 and TRBJ2-5, with 7 bases lining up with TRBD2. V was pared by 8 bases and J by 1 base, with 7 bases of the junction left unmatched. Germline V CDR1 and CDR2: SGHTA, FQGNSA. This CDR3 is 14 amino acids long.

CDR3 sequence reads: CASSPPGLRETQYF. DNA of the CDR3: TGTGCCAGTAGTCCTCCAGGGTTAAGGGAGACCCAGTACTTC. The V and J genes are TRBV19 and TRBJ2-5; possible D gene TRBD1, 5 bases. Germline V gives CDR1 LNHDA, CDR2 SQIVND (reference sequence). V gave up 5 bases and J gave up 5 bases, with 15 bases separating them. The length of the CDR3 is 14 residues. Based on the CDR3 plus reference TRBV19 and TRBJ2-5, the full variable domain is DGGITQSPKYLFRKEGQNVTLSCEQNLNHDAMYWYRQDPGQGLRLIYYSQIVNDFQKGDIAEGYSVSREKKESFPLTVTSAQKNPTAFYLCASSPPGLRETQYFGPGTRLLVL.

Notes on this clone: Other DNA sequences from this sample encode an identical CDR3 as well. This chain links TRBV18 with TRBJ1-2; 8 nucleotides line up with TRBD1. The germline gives CDR1 KGHSH, CDR2 LQKENI. The CDR3 runs 14 residues. The V gene end was trimmed by 3 bases and the J gene end by 8 bases; junction bases not matched to a gene: 8. The CDR3 nucleotides are TGTGCCAGCTCACCCCCCGGGACAGGATACGGCTACACCTTC. This encodes CASSPPGTGYGYTF.

The chain combines TRBV5-1 with TRBJ2-3, with unresolved D. Germline CDR1 reads SGHRS; CDR2 reads YFSETQ. V was trimmed by 0 bases and J by 2 bases, leaving 10 bases between them. The CDR3 contains 15 residues. CDR3 amino acids: CASSLGLPPTDTQYF. Here the CDR3 DNA reads TGCGCCAGCAGCTTGGGGCTCCCTCCCACAGATACGCAGTATTTT. Filled out from reference TRBV5-1 and TRBJ2-3, the complete variable domain reads KAGVTQTPRYLIKTRGQQVTLSCSPISGHRSVSWYQQTPGQGLQFLFEYFSETQRNKGNFPGRFSGRQFSNSRSEMNVSTLELGDSALYLCASSLGLPPTDTQYFGPGTRLTVL.